What follows are 15 T cell receptor beta chains derived from one specimen sequenced in a study of T cell responses to AZD1222 COVID-19 vaccine. Sequencing used immunoSEQ multiplex PCR; TCRdb keeps in-frame clones, though not all of them. The sample lists some 130,000 clones, just over 85% occurring once. The source was peripheral blood, collected on day 0 of AZD1222 vaccination. The origin of the receptors is an adult in good health.

The V gene is TRBV13, the J gene TRBJ2-7, with unresolved D. V was clipped by 3 bases and J by 0 bases, with 9 bases between them. Germline V gene sequence: CDR1 PRHDT, CDR2 FYEKMQ (reference sequence). The CDR3 covers 14 residues. The CDR3 sequence: CASSFGQSSYEQYF. CDR3 DNA: TGTGCCAGCAGCTTCGGCCAGAGCTCCTACGAGCAGTACTTC.

The chain joins TRBV24-1 to TRBJ1-1; D unresolved. The germline CDR1 and CDR2 sequences are KGHDR and SFDVKD. V was shortened by 4 bases and J by 3 bases, with 11 bases between the two germline ends. The CDR3 extends over 14 amino acids. The CDR3 sequence is CATSERGYDTEAFF. The CDR3 DNA sequence: TGTGCCACCAGTGAGCGTGGTTACGACACTGAAGCTTTCTTT.

This chain connects TRBV7-2 to TRBJ1-5; the match to TRBD1 covers 9 bases. CDR1 and CDR2 (germline): SGHTA, FQGNSA. There are 17 residues in the CDR3. V dropped 2 bases and J dropped 4; count of bases not matched to a gene: 9. The CDR3, as DNA: TGTGCCAGCAGCTTAAAGGCAGGGGGACAGGGTAATCAGCCCCAGCATTTT. As protein: CASSLKAGGQGNQPQHF.

Worth noting for this clone: Other DNA sequences in the same sample also yield this CDR3. The CDR3, as DNA: TGTGCCAGCAGCCAAGAAGGCCGGGGCGAGGATGGCTACACCTTC. This codes for CASSQEGRGEDGYTF. The chain combines TRBV4-2 with TRBJ1-2; possibly TRBD1 for D (5 bases). Germline CDR1 LGHNA, CDR2 YNFKEQ. This CDR3 region has 15 residues. Deletions cut 0 bases from V and 6 bases from J, with 14 bases between.

The V and J genes are TRBV6-5 and TRBJ1-4; D gene ambiguous. This CDR3 spans 14 amino acids. CDR1 and CDR2 from the germline V gene are MNHEY and SVGAGI. V was shortened by 4 bases and J by 6 bases, with 12 bases between the two germline ends. For the CDR3, the DNA is TGTGCCAGCAGTTCCACCTGGAGGGATGAAAAACTGTTTTTT. This codes for CASSSTWRDEKLFF.

The genes are TRBV27 and TRBJ1-6, with TRBD1 identical over 8 bases. CDR3 length equals 18 residues. From germline, CDR1 is MNHEY and CDR2 SMNVEV (reference sequence). The V and J ends lost 5 bases and 7 bases, in that order; junction bases with no gene match: 16. This CDR3 is CASSLRSWTGNVNSPLHF. The CDR3 DNA follows: TGTGCCAGCAGTCTCCGGAGCTGGACAGGGAACGTCAATTCACCCCTCCACTTT.

The chain carries TRBV28 and TRBJ2-7; D remains unclear. Germline assignment: CDR1 MDHEN and CDR2 SYDVKM. Trimming stripped 8 bases from V and 3 bases from J, with 8 bases between. There are 11 residues in the CDR3. As DNA, the CDR3 is TGTGCCAGCCGGGCCAGCTACGAGCAGTACTTC. Amino acids: CASRASYEQYF.

The chain carries TRBV28 and TRBJ2-2; D not certain. The CDR3 contains 12 residues. The V end was cut by 1 base, the J end by 3 bases, with 0 bases between. Germline V lookup: CDR1 MDHEN, CDR2 SYDVKM. The CDR3 loop reads CASSLYTGELFF. Written as DNA, the CDR3 is TGTGCCAGCAGTTTATACACCGGGGAGCTGTTTTTT.

V usage is TRBV23-1 and J usage is TRBJ1-2; 12 bases match TRBD1. TRBV23-1 is an ORF for which the function is uncertain. This CDR3 is built from 16 residues. The V and J ends lost 0 bases and 8 bases, in that order; junction bases with no gene match: 7. Here the CDR3 reads CASSQSWDRGLVGYTF. CDR3 DNA: TGCGCCAGCAGTCAATCCTGGGACAGGGGGCTCGTGGGCTACACCTTC.

J is TRBJ2-2 and V is TRBV10-2; D perhaps matches TRBD2 (5 bases). V lost 6 bases, J lost 0 bases, and 14 bases lay in between. The CDR3 loop spans 16 amino acids. Germline CDR1 reads WSHSY; CDR2 reads SAAADI. The CDR3 region is CASRADSFANTGELFF. In DNA, the CDR3 is TGCGCCAGCAGAGCGGACTCGTTCGCGAACACCGGGGAGCTGTTTTTT.

Points on this clone: The same CDR3 can be traced to other DNA sequences in this sample. The V gene is TRBV18, the J gene TRBJ1-1, with D unclear. There are 13 residues in the CDR3. Germline V lookup: CDR1 KGHSH, CDR2 LQKENI. Trimming pared 0 bases from V and 2 bases from J, leaving 4 bases between. CDR3 sequence: CASSPPGNTEAFF. CDR3 DNA: TGTGCCAGCTCACCACCCGGAAACACTGAAGCTTTCTTT.

The V and J genes are TRBV4-3 and TRBJ2-3; D may be TRBD2 (5 bases). Trimming pared 0 bases from V and 2 bases from J, leaving 6 bases between. CDR1 and CDR2 (germline): LGHNA, YSLEER. The CDR3 totals 14 residues. Here the CDR3 reads CASSQDLATDTQYF. The CDR3 nucleotides are TGCGCCAGCAGCCAAGATCTAGCCACAGATACGCAGTATTTT.

This rearrangement joins TRBV2 to TRBJ1-6; D is perhaps TRBD1 (5 bases). Trimming cost V 6 bases and J 8 bases, with 17 bases left between them. This CDR3 comprises 15 residues. The germline V gene has CDR1 SNHLY and CDR2 FYNNEI. The CDR3 DNA sequence: TGTGCCAGCAGAGTTACGACAGAAGGGTATTCACCCCTCCACTTT. Translating gives CASRVTTEGYSPLHF.

The chain combines TRBV4-3 with TRBJ2-5; possible D gene TRBD2, 5 bases. The V gene lost 0 bases and the J gene lost 6 bases, with 20 bases spanning the gap. Per germline, CDR1 LGHNA and CDR2 YSLEER. CDR3 length equals 17 residues. The DNA of the CDR3 is TGCGCCAGCAGCCAAGATCGGTTTACCGGGGAATCAAAGACCCAGTACTTC. Translation: CASSQDRFTGESKTQYF.

The gene calls are TRBV5-6 and TRBJ2-3, with TRBD2 identical over 15 bases. The CDR3 spans 19 residues. V shed 1 base, J shed 2 bases, and the junction held 8 bases outside the gene matches. Germline values: CDR1 SGHDT, CDR2 YYEEEE. The CDR3 DNA is TGTGCCAGCAGCTTGCAGGGGACTAGCGGGGGGCCCTACACAGATACGCAGTATTTT. This translates into CASSLQGTSGGPYTDTQYF.